These 14 T cell receptor beta chains were sequenced from one sample in a study of PD-L1 blockade in urothelial cancer. Time point here: pretreatment peripheral blood. TCRdb keeps only in-frame clones here, not all; method: immunoSEQ multiplex PCR. This sample has tens of thousands of clones, with 90% found just once. Here the sequenced sample was PBMCs, taken around atezolizumab (anti-PD-L1) treatment. Receptor source: a man aged 55 to 69 with urothelial cancer.

The chain recombines TRBV11-3 with TRBJ2-1; tentative D call: TRBD1 (6 bases). This CDR3 is 16 amino acids long. V lost 4 bases, J lost 4 bases, and 17 bases lay in between. Germline lookup yields CDR1 SGHNT and CDR2 YENEEA. CDR3 in DNA: TGTGCCAGCAGCTCCGGGACATCCTCCAGATACAATGAGCAGTTCTTC. Its translation is CASSSGTSSRYNEQFF.

The chain carries TRBV23-1 and TRBJ1-4; 9 bases match TRBD1. TRBV23-1 is an ORF for which the function is uncertain. The trim removed 3 bases at V and 8 bases at J, leaving 7 bases unmatched. This CDR3 spans 15 amino acids. The CDR3: CASSHRTGAGEKLFF. In DNA, the CDR3 is TGCGCCAGCAGTCACCGGACAGGGGCCGGGGAAAAACTGTTTTTT.

The rearrangement links TRBV11-3 to TRBJ2-7, with 10 nucleotides matching TRBD1. This CDR3 spans 15 amino acids. Germline V lookup: CDR1 SGHNT, CDR2 YENEEA. J lost 4 bases, V lost 1 base, and 4 bases had no gene match. The CDR3: CASSLGDRGQYEQYF. For the CDR3, the DNA is TGTGCCAGCAGCTTAGGTGACAGGGGGCAATACGAGCAGTACTTC.

Concerning this clone: Since no conserved phenylalanine or tryptophan closes the CDR3, a read error is the likely cause. V gene TRBV18 combines with J gene TRBJ2-7, with 12 bases aligning to TRBD2. Unmatched junction bases numbered 3, after V lost 3 bases and J lost 3 bases. The CDR3 has 15 residues. The germline gives CDR1 KGHSH, CDR2 LQKENI. The CDR3 DNA follows: TGTGCCAGCTCACCTGGACTAGCGGGGCACTACGAGCAGTACCTC. This gives the protein CASSPGLAGHYEQYL.

The J gene is TRBJ2-2, the V gene TRBV2; TRBD2 is a possible D gene (5 bases). From germline, CDR1 is SNHLY and CDR2 FYNNEI. The CDR3 runs to 15 residues. Trimming left V 5 bases short and J 0 bases short, with 10 bases between. CDR3 region: CASSRRTANTGELFF. CDR3 nucleotides: TGTGCCAGCAGTCGGCGGACTGCGAACACCGGGGAGCTGTTTTTT.

The chain carries TRBV9 and TRBJ1-4, with D maybe TRBD1 (5 bases). Germline V CDR1 and CDR2: SGDLS, YYNGEE. Trimming took off 3 bases at V and 3 bases at J, with 9 bases between the two ends. This CDR3 contains 14 residues. CDR3 DNA sequence: TGTGCCAGCAGCGCCGACAGCTCTAATGAAAAACTGTTTTTT. This gives the protein CASSADSSNEKLFF.

This clone was observed a handful of times. This chain joins TRBV6-5 and TRBJ1-3; D gene ambiguous. From germline, CDR1 is MNHEY and CDR2 SVGAGI. The CDR3 loop spans 12 amino acids. Trimming took off 8 bases at V and 1 base at J, with 6 bases between the two ends. This chain's CDR3 is CASYSSGNTIYF. CDR3 in DNA: TGTGCCAGCTACTCATCTGGAAACACCATATATTTT.

The chain links TRBV15 to TRBJ2-7, with D possibly being TRBD1 (5 bases). V dropped 6 bases and J dropped 6 bases, with 18 bases sitting between them. This CDR3 contains 14 residues. CDR1 and CDR2 from the germline V gene are LNHNV and YYDKDF (reference sequence). CDR3 nucleotide sequence: TGTGCCACCAGGCAAACAGGCGACACTTTCGAGCAGTACTTC. This gives the protein CATRQTGDTFEQYF.

The V gene is TRBV29-1, the J gene TRBJ2-1; maybe TRBD1 (5 bases). CDR1 SQVTM and CDR2 ANQGSEA come from the germline V gene. Between the trimmed V and J ends, which lost 4 bases and 10 bases, there was a span of 17 bases. The CDR3 is made up of 13 amino acids. The CDR3 sequence: CSVGGLGGNEQFF. The CDR3 region has the DNA TGCAGCGTTGGGGGCCTAGGTGGGAACGAGCAGTTCTTC.

This chain links TRBV1 with TRBJ2-1; TRBD2 reflects the table's D call only, with no check against the DNA. TRBV1 is listed as a pseudogene. The CDR3 is 17 amino acids. The CDR3 reads CTSSQEGAPGSYNEQFF. For the CDR3, the DNA is TGCACCAGCAGCCAAGAAGGAGCGCCCGGCTCCTACAATGAGCAGTTCTTC.

The V gene is TRBV18, the J gene TRBJ2-1; 9 positions agree with TRBD2. The CDR3 is made up of 19 amino acids. CDR1 and CDR2 (germline): KGHSH, LQKENI. V lost 0 bases and J lost 0; bases outside the gene matches: 9. The CDR3 here is CASSPPRAGGLSSYNEQFF. The CDR3 nucleotides read TGTGCCAGCTCACCACCGAGAGCGGGGGGCCTAAGCTCCTACAATGAGCAGTTCTTC.

This chain's CDR3 is CASSRQGGNTGELFF. DNA of the CDR3: TGTGCCAGCAGCCGACAGGGGGGGAACACCGGGGAGCTGTTTTTT. V is TRBV5-4 and J is TRBJ2-2, with 9 bases that match TRBD1. The CDR3 extends over 15 amino acids. CDR1 SGHNT and CDR2 YYREEE come from the germline V gene (reference sequence). Trimming took 4 bases from V and 1 from J; bases not matched to a gene: 2.

The chain is built from TRBV5-1 and TRBJ2-1; 8 bases fit TRBD2. V shed 4 bases and J 2 bases; nucleotides not matched to a gene: 8. This CDR3 has 16 residues. CDR1 is SGHRS, CDR2 YFSETQ, per germline. CDR3 bases: TGCGCCAGCAGCATCACTAGCGGAACTACCTACAATGAGCAGTTCTTC. Encoded protein: CASSITSGTTYNEQFF.

This clone was seen a single time. V gene TRBV11-2 combines with J gene TRBJ2-6; D possibly corresponds to TRBD1 (6 bases). The V gene lost 5 bases and the J gene lost 4 bases, with 6 bases spanning the gap. This CDR3 region has 13 residues. CDR1 and CDR2 (germline): SGHAT, FQNNGV. The CDR3 region has the DNA TGTGCCAGCAGCCAGGGGGGGGCCAACGTCCTGACTTTC. This gives the protein CASSQGGANVLTF.